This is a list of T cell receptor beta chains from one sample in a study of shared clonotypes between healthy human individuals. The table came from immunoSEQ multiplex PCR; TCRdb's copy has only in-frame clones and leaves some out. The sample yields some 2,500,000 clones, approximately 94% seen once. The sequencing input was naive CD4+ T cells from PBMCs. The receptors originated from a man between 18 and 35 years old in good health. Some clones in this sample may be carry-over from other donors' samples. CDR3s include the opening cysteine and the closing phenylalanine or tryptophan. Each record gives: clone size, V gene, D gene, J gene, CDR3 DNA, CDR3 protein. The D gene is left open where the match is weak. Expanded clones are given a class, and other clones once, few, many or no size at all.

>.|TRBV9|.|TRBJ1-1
TGTGCCAGCAGTCGCTCGGGGGTGAACACTGAAGCTTTCTTT
CASSRSGVNTEAFF
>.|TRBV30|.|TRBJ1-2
TGTGCCTGGAGCAGACAGACCCTTGGAGGCTACACCTTC
CAWSRQTLGGYTF
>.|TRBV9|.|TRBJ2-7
TGTGCCAGCAGCGTAGCTTCTGGGGGGCAGTACGAGCAGTACTTC
CASSVASGGQYEQYF
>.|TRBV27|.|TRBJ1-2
TGTGCCAGCGGGGAACTCAGACTAGGGGCGAGCTATGGCTACACCTTC
CASGELRLGASYGYTF
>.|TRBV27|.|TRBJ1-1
TGTGCCAGCCGACGGACAGCCCAGAACACTGAAGCTTTCTTT
CASRRTAQNTEAFF
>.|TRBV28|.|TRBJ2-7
TGTGCCAGCAGTCCCAACGGGATCGGCCATAGGTCCTACGAGCAGTACTTC
CASSPNGIGHRSYEQYF
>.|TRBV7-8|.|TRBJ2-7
TGTGCCAGCAGCTCCAGGCCCCAATCGACCCTCGCGGGGTACGAGCAGTACTTC
CASSSRPQSTLAGYEQYF
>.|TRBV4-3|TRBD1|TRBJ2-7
TGCGCCAGCAGCCGGGACAGGGGCTCCTACGAGCAGTACTTC
CASSRDRGSYEQYF
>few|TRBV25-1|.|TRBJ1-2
TGTGCCAGCAGTGGGCAGGGGATTACCAGCTATGGCTACACCTTC
CASSGQGITSYGYTF
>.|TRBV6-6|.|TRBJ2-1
TGTGCCAGCAGCAGGGCAAGCTCCTACAATGAGCAGTTCTTC
CASSRASSYNEQFF
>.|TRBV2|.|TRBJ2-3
TGTGCCAGCAGCCTGCCAAGGGGAGTCACAGATACGCAGTATTTT
CASSLPRGVTDTQYF
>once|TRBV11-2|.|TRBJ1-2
TGTGCCAGCAGCTTAAACTCACCAAACTATGGCTACACCTTC
CASSLNSPNYGYTF
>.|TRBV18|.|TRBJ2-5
TGTGCCAGCTCACCGGGTGGGGCCGAGACCCAGTACTTC
CASSPGGAETQYF
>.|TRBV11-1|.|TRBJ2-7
TGTGCCAGCAGTAAAACAATTTTGAACGAGCAGTACTTC
CASSKTILNEQYF
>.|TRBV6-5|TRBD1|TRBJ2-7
TGTGCCAGCAGCGTCTCGGGACAGGGTTCCTACGAGCAGTACTTC
CASSVSGQGSYEQYF
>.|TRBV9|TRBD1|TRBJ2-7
TGTGCCAGCAGCGTAGCTCAGGGGGATAGGGGCGAGCAGTACTTC
CASSVAQGDRGEQYF
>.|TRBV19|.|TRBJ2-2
TGTGCCAGTAGTGCCTACAGGAACACCGGGGAGCTGTTTTTT
CASSAYRNTGELFF
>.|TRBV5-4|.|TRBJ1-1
TGTGCCACCTCTCTCCCCAACACTGAAGCTTTCTTT
CATSLPNTEAFF
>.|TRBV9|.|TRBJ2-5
TGTGCCAGCAGCGTAAATGACCAAGAGACCCAGTACTTC
CASSVNDQETQYF
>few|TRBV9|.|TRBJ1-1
TGTGCCAGCAGCAGGCGGGGGATGAACACTGAAGCTTTCTTT
CASSRRGMNTEAFF
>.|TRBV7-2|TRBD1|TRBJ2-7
TGTGCCAGCAGCTTGACAGGGGGCGCCTACGAGCAGTACTTC
CASSLTGGAYEQYF
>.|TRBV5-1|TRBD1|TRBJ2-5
TGCGCCAGCAGCAGCTACAGGGGTGACGAGACCCAGTACTTC
CASSSYRGDETQYF
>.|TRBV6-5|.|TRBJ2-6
TGTGCCAGCAGTTACTCAAGAGGCTCTGGGGCCAACGTCCTGACTTTC
CASSYSRGSGANVLTF
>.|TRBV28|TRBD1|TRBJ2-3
TGTGCCAGCAGTGGACAGGGGACAGATACGCAGTATTTT
CASSGQGTDTQYF
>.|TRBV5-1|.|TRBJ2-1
TGCGCCAGCAGCCCTGGTCTTCTAAGAGGTGGGGGAATCCTTTACAATGAGCAGTTCTTC
CASSPGLLRGGGILYNEQFF
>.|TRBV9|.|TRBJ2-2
TGTGCCAGCAGCGTAGCTCGGCAGGGCAACACCGGGGAGCTGTTTTTT
CASSVARQGNTGELFF
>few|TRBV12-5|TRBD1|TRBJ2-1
TGTGCTAGTGGTTTAGGGACAGCTACTGAGCAGTTCTTC
CASGLGTATEQFF
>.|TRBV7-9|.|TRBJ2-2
TGTGCCAGCAGCTTAGCGACCGGGACCCTCACCGGGGAGCTGTTTTTT
CASSLATGTLTGELFF
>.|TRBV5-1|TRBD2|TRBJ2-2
TGCGCCAGCAGCTTGGAACTAGCGGGAGTCGGGGAGCTGTTTTTT
CASSLELAGVGELFF
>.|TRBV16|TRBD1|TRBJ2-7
TGTGCCAGCAGCCAATTGGGGACAGGGGGCTCCTACGAGCAGTACTTC
CASSQLGTGGSYEQYF
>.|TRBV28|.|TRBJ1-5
TGTGCCAGCAGCCTGGGGGGACATAGCAATCAGCCCCAGCATTTT
CASSLGGHSNQPQHF
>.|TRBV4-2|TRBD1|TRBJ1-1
TGTGCCAGCAGCCAAGTTTCAGGGGGCCTGAACACTGAAGCTTTCTTT
CASSQVSGGLNTEAFF
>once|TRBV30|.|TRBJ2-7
TGTGCCTGGAGTGTCGGGGGTCCAGGAGCCTACGAGCAGTACTTC
CAWSVGGPGAYEQYF
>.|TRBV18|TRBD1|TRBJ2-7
TGTGCCAGCTCACCCGGGACAGGGGGCAGGTACGAGCAGTACTTC
CASSPGTGGRYEQYF
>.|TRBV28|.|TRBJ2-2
TGTGCCAGCAGTTTGCAGGTCGGGGAGCTGTTTTTT
CASSLQVGELFF
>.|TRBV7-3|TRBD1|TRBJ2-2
TGTGCCAGCAGCTTACAACCAGGGGGCAACACCGGGGAGCTGTTTTTT
CASSLQPGGNTGELFF
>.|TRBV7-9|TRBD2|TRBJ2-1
TGTGCCAGCAGCTCCCCCCGCGCGGGAGCTTACAATGAGCAGTTCTTC
CASSSPRAGAYNEQFF
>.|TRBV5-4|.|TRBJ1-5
TGTGCCAGCAGCCCTGGGAGGGACAGCAATCAGCCCCAGCATTTT
CASSPGRDSNQPQHF
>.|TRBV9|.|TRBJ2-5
TGTGCCAGCAGTATAGACAGCGGAACGAAAGAGACCCAGTACTTC
CASSIDSGTKETQYF
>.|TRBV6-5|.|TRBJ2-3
TGTGCCAGCAGTTACTTTGGCACTTCTAGCACAGATACGCAGTATTTT
CASSYFGTSSTDTQYF
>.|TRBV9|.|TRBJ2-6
TGTGCCAGCAGCGTAGCTTGGGACTCTGGGGCCAACGTCCTGACTTTC
CASSVAWDSGANVLTF
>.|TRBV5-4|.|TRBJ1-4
TGTGCCAGCAGCTTGGGTCCGGGCAGGGGAGGGAACGAAAAACTGTTTTTT
CASSLGPGRGGNEKLFF
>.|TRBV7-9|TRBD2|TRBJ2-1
TGTGCCAGCAGCCCCCTTGGGGGAGGGCCGTACAATGAGCAGTTCTTC
CASSPLGGGPYNEQFF
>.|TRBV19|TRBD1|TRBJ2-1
TGTGCCAGTAGTGGCCGGGGACAGGTGATAAGGAATGAGCAGTTCTTC
CASSGRGQVIRNEQFF
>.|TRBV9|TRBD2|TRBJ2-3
TGTGCCAGCAGCGCCGGACTAGCGGGAGTACCAACGCAGTATTTT
CASSAGLAGVPTQYF
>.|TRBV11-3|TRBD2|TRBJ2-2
TGTGCCAGCAGCTGGGGACTAGCGGGTGCCGGGGAGCTGTTTTTT
CASSWGLAGAGELFF
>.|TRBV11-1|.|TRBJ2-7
TGTGCCAGCAGCTCACAGGGTTACGAGCAGTACTTC
CASSSQGYEQYF
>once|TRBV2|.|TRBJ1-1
TGTGCCAGCAGTCAACAGGGAATGAACACTGAAGCTTTCTTT
CASSQQGMNTEAFF
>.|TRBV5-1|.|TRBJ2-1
TGCGCCAGCAGCCTAACAGACTATAATGATTCGCAGTTCTTC
CASSLTDYNDSQFF
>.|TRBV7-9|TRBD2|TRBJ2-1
TGTGCCAGCAGCTTAACTAGCGGGAGAAATGAGCAGTTCTTC
CASSLTSGRNEQFF
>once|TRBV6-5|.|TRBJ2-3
TGTGCCAGCAGCAACAATGGAGATACGCAGTATTTT
CASSNNGDTQYF
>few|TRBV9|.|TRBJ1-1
TGTGCCAGCAGCGCGGGGTCTGAAGCTTTCTTT
CASSAGSEAFF
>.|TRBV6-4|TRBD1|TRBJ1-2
TGTGCCAGCAAACTCAGAAACCCGGGACAGGGGAACTATGGCTACACCTTC
CASKLRNPGQGNYGYTF
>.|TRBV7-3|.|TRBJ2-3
TGTGCCAGCACCTCCTCTCCCTGGGCAGATACGCAGTATTTT
CASTSSPWADTQYF
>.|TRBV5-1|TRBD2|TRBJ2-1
TGCGCCAGCAGCTTCGGGATAGCGGGTAACTACAATGAGCAGTTCTTC
CASSFGIAGNYNEQFF